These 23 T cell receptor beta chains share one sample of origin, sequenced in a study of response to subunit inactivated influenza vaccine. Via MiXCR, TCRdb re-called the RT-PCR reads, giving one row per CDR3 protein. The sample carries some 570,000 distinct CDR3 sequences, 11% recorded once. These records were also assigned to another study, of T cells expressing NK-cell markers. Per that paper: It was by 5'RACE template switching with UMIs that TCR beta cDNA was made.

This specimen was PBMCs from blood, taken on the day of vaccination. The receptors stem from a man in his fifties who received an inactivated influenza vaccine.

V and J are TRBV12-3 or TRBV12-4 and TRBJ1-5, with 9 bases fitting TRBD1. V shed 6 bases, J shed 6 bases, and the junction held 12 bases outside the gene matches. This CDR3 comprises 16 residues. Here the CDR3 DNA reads TGTGCCAGCAGGGGTGGGACAGGGATCGGCAGTCAGCCCCAGCATTTT. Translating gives CASRGGTGIGSQPQHF.

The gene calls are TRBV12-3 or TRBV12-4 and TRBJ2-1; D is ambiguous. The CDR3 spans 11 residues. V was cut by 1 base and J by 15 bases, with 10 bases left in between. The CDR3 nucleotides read TGTGCCAGCAGTTTAGGAGTTTTGTGGTTCTTC. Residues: CASSLGVLWFF.

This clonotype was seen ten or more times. CDR3 loop: CASSGQSNQPQHF. DNA for the CDR3: TGTGCCAGCAGTGGACAGAGCAATCAGCCCCAGCATTTT. The V and J genes are TRBV12-3 or TRBV12-4 and TRBJ1-5, with D possibly being TRBD1 (6 bases). V dropped 5 bases and J dropped 1 base, with 6 bases sitting between them. The CDR3 runs to 13 residues.

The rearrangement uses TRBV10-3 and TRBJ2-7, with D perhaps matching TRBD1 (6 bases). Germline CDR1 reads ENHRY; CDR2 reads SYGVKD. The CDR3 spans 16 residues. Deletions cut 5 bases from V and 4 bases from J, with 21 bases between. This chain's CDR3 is CAISSHGAGAPYEQYF. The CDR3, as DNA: TGTGCCATCAGTTCTCACGGGGCAGGGGCCCCTTACGAGCAGTACTTC.

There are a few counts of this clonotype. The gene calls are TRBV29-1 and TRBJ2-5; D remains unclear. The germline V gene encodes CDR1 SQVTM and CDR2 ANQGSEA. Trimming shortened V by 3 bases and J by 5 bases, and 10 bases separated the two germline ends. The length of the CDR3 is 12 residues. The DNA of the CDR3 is TGCAGCGTTGACCACCCCTGGGAGACCCAGTACTTC. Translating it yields CSVDHPWETQYF. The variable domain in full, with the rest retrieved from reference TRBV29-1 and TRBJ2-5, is SAVISQKPSRDICQRGTSLTIQCQVDSQVTMMFWYRQQPGQSLTLIATANQGSEATYESGFVIDKFPISRPNLTFSTLTVSNMSPEDSSIYLCSVDHPWETQYFGPGTRLLVL.

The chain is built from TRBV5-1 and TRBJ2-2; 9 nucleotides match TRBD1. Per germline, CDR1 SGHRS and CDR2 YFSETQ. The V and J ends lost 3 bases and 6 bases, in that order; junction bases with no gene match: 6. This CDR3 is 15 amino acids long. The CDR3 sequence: CASSSTGTGSGELFF. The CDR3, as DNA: TGCGCCAGCAGCTCAACCGGGACAGGGTCCGGGGAGCTGTTTTTT. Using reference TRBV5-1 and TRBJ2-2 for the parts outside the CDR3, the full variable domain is KAGVTQTPRYLIKTRGQQVTLSCSPISGHRSVSWYQQTPGQGLQFLFEYFSETQRNKGNFPGRFSGRQFSNSRSEMNVSTLELGDSALYLCASSSTGTGSGELFFGEGSRLTVL.

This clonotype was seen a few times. This chain's CDR3 is CSVEIPGLAGVGETQYF. The CDR3 DNA reads TGCAGCGTTGAAATCCCGGGACTAGCGGGAGTAGGGGAGACCCAGTACTTC. The V gene is TRBV29-1, the J gene TRBJ2-5; 14 positions match TRBD2. The V gene end was trimmed by 2 bases and the J gene end by 5 bases; junction bases not matched to a gene: 10. This CDR3 has 17 amino acids. Germline lookup yields CDR1 SQVTM and CDR2 ANQGSEA. The full variable domain, rest sourced from reference TRBV29-1 and TRBJ2-5, is SAVISQKPSRDICQRGTSLTIQCQVDSQVTMMFWYRQQPGQSLTLIATANQGSEATYESGFVIDKFPISRPNLTFSTLTVSNMSPEDSSIYLCSVEIPGLAGVGETQYFGPGTRLLVL.

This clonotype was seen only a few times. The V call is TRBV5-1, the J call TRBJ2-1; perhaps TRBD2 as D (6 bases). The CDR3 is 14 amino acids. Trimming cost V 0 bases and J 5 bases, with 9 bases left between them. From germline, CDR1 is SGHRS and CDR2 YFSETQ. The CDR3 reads CASSLDGTHNEQFF. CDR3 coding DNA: TGCGCCAGCAGCTTGGACGGGACTCACAATGAGCAGTTCTTC.

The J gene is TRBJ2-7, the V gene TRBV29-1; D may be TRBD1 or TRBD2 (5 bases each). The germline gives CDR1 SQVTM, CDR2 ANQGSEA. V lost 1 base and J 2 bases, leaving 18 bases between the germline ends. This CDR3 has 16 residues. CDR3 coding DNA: TGCAGCGTTGAAGGGGGCCCGGGACGGTCGCCCTACGAGCAGTACTTC. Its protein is CSVEGGPGRSPYEQYF.

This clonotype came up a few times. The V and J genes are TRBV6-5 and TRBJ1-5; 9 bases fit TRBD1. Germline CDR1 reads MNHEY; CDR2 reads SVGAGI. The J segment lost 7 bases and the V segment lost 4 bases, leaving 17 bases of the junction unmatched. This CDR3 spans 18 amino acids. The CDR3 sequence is CASSFSPGQGISGQPQHF. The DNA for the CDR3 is TGTGCCAGCAGTTTCTCTCCCGGACAGGGGATTTCTGGACAGCCCCAGCATTTT.

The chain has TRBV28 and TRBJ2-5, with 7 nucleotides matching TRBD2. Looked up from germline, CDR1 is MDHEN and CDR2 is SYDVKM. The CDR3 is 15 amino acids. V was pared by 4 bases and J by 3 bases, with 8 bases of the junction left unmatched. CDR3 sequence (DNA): TGTGCCAGCAGTTCCCCCCAGCGGGGCAAAGAGACCCAGTACTTC. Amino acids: CASSSPQRGKETQYF. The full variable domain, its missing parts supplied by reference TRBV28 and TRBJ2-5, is DVKVTQSSRYLVKRTGEKVFLECVQDMDHENMFWYRQDPGLGLRLIYFSYDVKMKEKGDIPEGYSVSREKKERFSLILESASTNQTSMYLCASSSPQRGKETQYFGPGTRLLVL.

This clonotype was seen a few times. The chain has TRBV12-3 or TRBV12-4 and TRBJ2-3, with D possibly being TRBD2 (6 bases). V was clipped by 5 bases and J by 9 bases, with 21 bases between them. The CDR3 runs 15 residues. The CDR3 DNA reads TGTGCCAGCAGTGGGACTGTCGGGAGTATGGGGACGCAGTATTTT. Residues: CASSGTVGSMGTQYF.

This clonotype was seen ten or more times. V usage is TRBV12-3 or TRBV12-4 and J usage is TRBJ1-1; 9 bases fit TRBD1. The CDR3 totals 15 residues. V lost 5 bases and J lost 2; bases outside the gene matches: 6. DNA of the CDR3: TGTGCCAGCAGTCCCAGACAGGGGGTAAACACTGAAGCTTTCTTT. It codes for CASSPRQGVNTEAFF.

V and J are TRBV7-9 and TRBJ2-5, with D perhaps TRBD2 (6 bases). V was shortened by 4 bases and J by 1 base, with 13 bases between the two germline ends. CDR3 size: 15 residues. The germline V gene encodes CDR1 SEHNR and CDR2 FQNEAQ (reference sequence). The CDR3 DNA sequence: TGTGCCAGCAGCTCAGGCGGGACTTTCCAAGAGACCCAGTACTTC. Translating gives CASSSGGTFQETQYF.

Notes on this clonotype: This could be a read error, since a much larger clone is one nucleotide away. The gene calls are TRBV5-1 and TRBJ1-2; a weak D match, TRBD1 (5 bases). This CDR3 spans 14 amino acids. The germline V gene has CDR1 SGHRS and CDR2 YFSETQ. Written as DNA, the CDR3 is TGCGCCAGCAGCTTGGGAGACAGAAGCTATGGCTACTCCTTC. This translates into CASSLGDRSYGYSF.

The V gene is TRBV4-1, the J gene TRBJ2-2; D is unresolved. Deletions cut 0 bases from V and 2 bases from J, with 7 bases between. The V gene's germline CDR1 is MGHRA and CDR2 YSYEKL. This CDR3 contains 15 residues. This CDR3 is CASSQEGINTGELFF. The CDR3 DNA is TGCGCCAGCAGCCAAGAGGGGATAAACACCGGGGAGCTGTTTTTT.

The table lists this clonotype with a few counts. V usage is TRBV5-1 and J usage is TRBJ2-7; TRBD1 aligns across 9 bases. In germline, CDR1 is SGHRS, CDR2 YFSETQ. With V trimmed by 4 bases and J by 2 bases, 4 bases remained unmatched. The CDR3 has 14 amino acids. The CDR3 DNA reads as TGCGCCAGCAGCAGACAGGGGGGCACCTACGAGCAGTACTTC. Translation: CASSRQGGTYEQYF. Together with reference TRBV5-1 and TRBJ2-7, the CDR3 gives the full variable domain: KAGVTQTPRYLIKTRGQQVTLSCSPISGHRSVSWYQQTPGQGLQFLFEYFSETQRNKGNFPGRFSGRQFSNSRSEMNVSTLELGDSALYLCASSRQGGTYEQYFGPGTRLTVT.

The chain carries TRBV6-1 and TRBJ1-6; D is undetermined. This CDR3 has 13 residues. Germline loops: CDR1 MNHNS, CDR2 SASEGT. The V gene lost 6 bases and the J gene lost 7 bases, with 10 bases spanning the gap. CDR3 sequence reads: CASRPKANSPLHF. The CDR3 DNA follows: TGTGCCAGCAGACCCAAAGCAAATTCACCCCTCCACTTT.

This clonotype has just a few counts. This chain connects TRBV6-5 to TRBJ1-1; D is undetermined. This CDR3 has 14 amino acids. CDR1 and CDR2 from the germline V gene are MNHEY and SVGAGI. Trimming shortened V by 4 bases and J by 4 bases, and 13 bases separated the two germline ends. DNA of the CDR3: TGTGCCAGCAGTTTTGGCAAGGCGGGCACTGAAGCTTTCTTT. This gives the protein CASSFGKAGTEAFF.

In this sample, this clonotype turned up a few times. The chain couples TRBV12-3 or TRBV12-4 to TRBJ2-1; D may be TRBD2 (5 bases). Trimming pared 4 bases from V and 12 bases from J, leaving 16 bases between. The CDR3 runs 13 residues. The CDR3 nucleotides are TGTGCCAGCAGTTCCGGGTACGGGGTCGGGCAGTTCTTC. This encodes CASSSGYGVGQFF.

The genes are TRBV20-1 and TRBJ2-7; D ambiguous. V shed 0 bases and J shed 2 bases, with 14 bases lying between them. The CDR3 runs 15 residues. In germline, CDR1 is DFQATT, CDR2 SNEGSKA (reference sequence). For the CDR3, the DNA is TGCAGTGCTAGAGATTTTGGCAGGTCCACCTACGAGCAGTACTTC. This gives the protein CSARDFGRSTYEQYF.

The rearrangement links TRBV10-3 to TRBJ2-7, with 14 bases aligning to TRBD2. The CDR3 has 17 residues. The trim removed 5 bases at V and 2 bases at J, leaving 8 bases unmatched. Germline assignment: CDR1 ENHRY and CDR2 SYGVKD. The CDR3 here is CAISSGLAGALTYEQYF. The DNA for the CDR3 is TGTGCCATCAGTTCGGGACTAGCGGGAGCTCTAACCTACGAGCAGTACTTC.

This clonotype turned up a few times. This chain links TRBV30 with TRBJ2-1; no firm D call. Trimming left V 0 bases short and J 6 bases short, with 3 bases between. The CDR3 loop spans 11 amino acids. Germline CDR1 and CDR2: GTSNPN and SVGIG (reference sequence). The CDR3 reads CAWSVGNEQFF. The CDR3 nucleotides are TGTGCCTGGAGTGTAGGCAATGAGCAGTTCTTC. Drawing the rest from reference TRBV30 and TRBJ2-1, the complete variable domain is SQTIHQWPATLVQPVGSPLSLECTVEGTSNPNLYWYRQAAGRGLQLLFYSVGIGQISSEVPQNLSASRPQDRQFILSSKKLLLSDSGFYLCAWSVGNEQFFGPGTRLTVL.